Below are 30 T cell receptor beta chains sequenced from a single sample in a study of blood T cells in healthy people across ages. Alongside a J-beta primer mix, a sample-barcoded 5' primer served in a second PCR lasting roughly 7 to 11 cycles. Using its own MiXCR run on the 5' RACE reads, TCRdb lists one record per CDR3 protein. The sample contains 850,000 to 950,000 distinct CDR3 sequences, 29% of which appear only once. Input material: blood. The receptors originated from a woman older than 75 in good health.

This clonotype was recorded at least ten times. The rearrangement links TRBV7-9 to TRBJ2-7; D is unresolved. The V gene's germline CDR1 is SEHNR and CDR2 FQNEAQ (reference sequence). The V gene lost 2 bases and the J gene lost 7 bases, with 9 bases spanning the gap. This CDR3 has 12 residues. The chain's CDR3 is CASSLFQSEQYF. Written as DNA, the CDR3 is TGTGCCAGCAGCTTATTCCAAAGTGAGCAGTACTTC.

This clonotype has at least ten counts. The CDR3 DNA sequence: TGTGCCAGCTATAAATCTGGGGGGAACGAGCAGTACTTC. It encodes CASYKSGGNEQYF. The chain carries TRBV6-2 or TRBV6-3 and TRBJ2-7, with D perhaps matching TRBD2 (6 bases). This CDR3 is built from 13 residues. Looked up from germline, CDR1 is MNHEY and CDR2 is SVGEGT. V was shortened by 8 bases and J by 5 bases, with 16 bases between the two germline ends.

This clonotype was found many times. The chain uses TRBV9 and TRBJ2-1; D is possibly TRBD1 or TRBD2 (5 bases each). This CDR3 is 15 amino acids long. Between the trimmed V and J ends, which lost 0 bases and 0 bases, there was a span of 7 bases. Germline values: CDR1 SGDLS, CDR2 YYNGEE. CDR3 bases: TGTGCCAGCAGCGTAGACGGGGCCTCCTACAATGAGCAGTTCTTC. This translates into CASSVDGASYNEQFF.

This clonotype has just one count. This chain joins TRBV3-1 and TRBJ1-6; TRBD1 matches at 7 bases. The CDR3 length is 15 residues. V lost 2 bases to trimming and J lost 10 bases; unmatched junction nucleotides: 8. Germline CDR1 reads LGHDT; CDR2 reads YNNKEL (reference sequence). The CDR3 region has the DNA TGTGCCAGCAGCCAATACAGACAGGGCGGATCACCCCTCCACTTT. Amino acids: CASSQYRQGGSPLHF.

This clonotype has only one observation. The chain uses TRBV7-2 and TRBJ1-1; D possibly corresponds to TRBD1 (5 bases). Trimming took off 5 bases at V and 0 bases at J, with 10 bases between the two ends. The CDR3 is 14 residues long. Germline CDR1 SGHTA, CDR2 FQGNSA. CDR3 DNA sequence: TGTGCCAGCAGCAGACAGAACTTGAACACTGAAGCTTTCTTT. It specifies CASSRQNLNTEAFF.

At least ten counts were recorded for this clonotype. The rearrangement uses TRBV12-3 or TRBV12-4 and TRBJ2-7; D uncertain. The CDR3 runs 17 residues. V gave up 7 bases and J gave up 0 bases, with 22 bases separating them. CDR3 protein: CASTEEVWRQSSYEQYF. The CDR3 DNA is TGTGCCAGCACCGAAGAAGTTTGGCGGCAGAGCTCCTACGAGCAGTACTTC.

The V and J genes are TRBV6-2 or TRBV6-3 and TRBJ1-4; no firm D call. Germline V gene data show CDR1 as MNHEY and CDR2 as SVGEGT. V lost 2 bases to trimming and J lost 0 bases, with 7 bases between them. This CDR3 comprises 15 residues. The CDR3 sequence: CASSYRESTNEKLFF. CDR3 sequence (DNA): TGTGCCAGCAGTTACCGGGAGTCAACTAATGAAAAACTGTTTTTT.

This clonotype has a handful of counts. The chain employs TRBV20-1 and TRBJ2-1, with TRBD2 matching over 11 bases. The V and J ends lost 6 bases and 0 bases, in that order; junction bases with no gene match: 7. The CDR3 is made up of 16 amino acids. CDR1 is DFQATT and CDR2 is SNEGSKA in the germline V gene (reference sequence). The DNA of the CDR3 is TGCAGTGCCCTTGGACTAGCGGGCTCCTCCTACAATGAGCAGTTCTTC. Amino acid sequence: CSALGLAGSSYNEQFF.

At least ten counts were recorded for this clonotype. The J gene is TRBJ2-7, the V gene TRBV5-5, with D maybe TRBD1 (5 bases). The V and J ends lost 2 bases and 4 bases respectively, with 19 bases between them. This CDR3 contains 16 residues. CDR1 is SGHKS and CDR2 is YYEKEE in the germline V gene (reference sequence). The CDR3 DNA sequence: TGTGCCAGCAGCTTCGAGACTGGGGCTTTCCTATACGAGCAGTACTTC. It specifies CASSFETGAFLYEQYF.

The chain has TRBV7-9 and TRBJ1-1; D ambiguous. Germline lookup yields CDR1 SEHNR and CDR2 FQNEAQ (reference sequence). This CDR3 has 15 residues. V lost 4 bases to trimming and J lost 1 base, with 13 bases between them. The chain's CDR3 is CASSYFVHENTEAFF. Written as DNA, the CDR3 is TGTGCCAGCAGCTACTTCGTACACGAGAACACTGAAGCTTTCTTT.

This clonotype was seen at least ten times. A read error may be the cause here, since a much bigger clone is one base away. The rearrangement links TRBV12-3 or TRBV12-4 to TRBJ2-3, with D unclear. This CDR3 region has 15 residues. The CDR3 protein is CASRPDDLSTDAQYF. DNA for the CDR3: TGTGCCAGCAGACCGGACGATCTTAGCACAGATGCGCAGTATTTT.

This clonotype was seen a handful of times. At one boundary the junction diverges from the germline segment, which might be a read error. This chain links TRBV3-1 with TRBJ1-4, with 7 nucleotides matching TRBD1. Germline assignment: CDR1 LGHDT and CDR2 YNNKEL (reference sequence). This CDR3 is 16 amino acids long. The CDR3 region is CASSLARGRTNEKRFF. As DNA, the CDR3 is TGTGCCAGCAGCCTGGCAAGGGGGCGAACTAATGAAAAACGGTTTTTT.

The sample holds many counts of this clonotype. In DNA form, the CDR3 reads TGCGCCAGCAGCTTGGCAAGGGGAAGGGGAGATACGCAGTATTTT. Translated: CASSLARGRGDTQYF. This chain connects TRBV5-1 to TRBJ2-3; maybe TRBD1 (5 bases). This CDR3 has 15 amino acids. V gave up 0 bases and J gave up 5 bases, with 13 bases separating them. CDR1 is SGHRS, CDR2 YFSETQ, per germline.

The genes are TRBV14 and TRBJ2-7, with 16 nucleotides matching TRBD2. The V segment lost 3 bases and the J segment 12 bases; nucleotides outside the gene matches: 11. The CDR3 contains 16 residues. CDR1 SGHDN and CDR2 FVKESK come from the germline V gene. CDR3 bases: TGTGCCAGCAGCCACCAAATGGGACTAGCGGGGGGGCCGGCGTACTTC. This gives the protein CASSHQMGLAGGPAYF.

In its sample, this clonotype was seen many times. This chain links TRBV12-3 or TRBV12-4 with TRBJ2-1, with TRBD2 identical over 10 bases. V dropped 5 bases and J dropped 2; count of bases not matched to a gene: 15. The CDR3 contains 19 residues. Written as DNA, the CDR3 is TGTGCCAGCAGTCCCCCGGCTAGCGGGGGCCTTGGGACCTACAATGAGCAGTTCTTC. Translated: CASSPPASGGLGTYNEQFF.

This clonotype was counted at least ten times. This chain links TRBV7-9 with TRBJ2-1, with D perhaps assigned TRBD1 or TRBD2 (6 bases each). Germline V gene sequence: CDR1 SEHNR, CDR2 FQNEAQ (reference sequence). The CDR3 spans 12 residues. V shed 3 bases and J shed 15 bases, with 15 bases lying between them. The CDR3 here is CASSLRDTLRFF. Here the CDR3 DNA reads TGTGCCAGCAGCTTGCGGGACACTTTGCGGTTCTTC.

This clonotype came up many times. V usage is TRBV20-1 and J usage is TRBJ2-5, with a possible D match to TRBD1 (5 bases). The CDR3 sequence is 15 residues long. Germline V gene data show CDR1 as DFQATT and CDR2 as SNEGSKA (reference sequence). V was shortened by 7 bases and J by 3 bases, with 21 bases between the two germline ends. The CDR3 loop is CSVPPGTGSKETQYF. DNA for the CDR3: TGCAGTGTCCCTCCCGGTACAGGCTCGAAAGAGACCCAGTACTTC.

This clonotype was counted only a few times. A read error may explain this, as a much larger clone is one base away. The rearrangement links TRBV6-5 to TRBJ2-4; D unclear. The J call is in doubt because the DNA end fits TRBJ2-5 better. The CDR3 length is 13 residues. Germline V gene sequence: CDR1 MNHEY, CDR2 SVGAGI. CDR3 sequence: CANSMDGLKTQYF. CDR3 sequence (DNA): TGTGCCAACAGCATGGACGGCTTAAAGACCCAGTACTTC.

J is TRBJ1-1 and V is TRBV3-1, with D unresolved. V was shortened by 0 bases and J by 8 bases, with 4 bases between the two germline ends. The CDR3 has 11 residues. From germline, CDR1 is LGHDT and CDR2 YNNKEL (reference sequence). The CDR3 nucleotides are TGTGCCAGCAGCCAAGAGACAGAAGCTTTCTTT. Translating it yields CASSQETEAFF.

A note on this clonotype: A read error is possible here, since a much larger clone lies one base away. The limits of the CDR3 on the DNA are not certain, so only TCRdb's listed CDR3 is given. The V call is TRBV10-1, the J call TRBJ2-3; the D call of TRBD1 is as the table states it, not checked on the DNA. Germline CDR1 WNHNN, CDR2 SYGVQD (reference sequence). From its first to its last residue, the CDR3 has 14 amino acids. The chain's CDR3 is CASSVGTGTDTEYF.

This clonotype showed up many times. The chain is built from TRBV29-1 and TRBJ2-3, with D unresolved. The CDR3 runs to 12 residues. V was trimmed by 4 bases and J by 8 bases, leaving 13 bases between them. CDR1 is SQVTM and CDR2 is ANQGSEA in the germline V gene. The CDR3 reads CSVVEAGRTQYF. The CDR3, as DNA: TGCAGCGTTGTAGAAGCCGGGCGTACGCAGTATTTT.

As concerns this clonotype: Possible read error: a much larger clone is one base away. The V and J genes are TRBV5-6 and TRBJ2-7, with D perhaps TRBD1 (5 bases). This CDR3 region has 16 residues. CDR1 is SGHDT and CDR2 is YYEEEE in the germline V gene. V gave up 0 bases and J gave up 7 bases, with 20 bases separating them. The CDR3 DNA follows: TGTGCCAGCAGCTTGGCAGGGTTAAAACCCTACAATGAGCAGTACTTC. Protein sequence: CASSLAGLKPYNEQYF.

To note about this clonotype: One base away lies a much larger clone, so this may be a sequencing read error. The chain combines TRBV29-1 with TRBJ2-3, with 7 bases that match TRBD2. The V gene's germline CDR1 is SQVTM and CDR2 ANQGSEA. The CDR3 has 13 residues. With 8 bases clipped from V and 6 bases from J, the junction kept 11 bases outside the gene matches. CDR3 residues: CSLDRTGRDTQYF. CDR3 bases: TGCAGCTTAGACCGAACCGGGAGGGATACGCAGTATTTT.

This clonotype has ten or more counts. The CDR3 here is CSARDPGSYEQYF. CDR3 bases: TGCAGTGCTAGAGATCCGGGCTCCTACGAGCAGTACTTC. The V gene is TRBV20-1, the J gene TRBJ2-7; D remains ambiguous. The CDR3 runs to 13 residues. The V end was cut by 0 bases, the J end by 0 bases, with 6 bases between. CDR1 is DFQATT and CDR2 is SNEGSKA in the germline V gene (reference sequence).

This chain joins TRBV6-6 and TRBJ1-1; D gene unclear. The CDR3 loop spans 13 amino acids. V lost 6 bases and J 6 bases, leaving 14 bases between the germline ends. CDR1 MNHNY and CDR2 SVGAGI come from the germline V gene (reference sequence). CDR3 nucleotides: TGTGCCAGCAGGTTTTTAGGTTTGGCTGAAGCTTTCTTT. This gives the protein CASRFLGLAEAFF.

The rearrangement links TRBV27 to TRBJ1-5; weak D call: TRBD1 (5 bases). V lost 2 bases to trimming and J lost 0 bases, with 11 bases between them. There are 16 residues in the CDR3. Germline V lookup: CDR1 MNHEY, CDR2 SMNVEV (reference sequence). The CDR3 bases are TGTGCCAGCAGTTTAGGGGCCGGGGGTAGCAATCAGCCCCAGCATTTT. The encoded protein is CASSLGAGGSNQPQHF.

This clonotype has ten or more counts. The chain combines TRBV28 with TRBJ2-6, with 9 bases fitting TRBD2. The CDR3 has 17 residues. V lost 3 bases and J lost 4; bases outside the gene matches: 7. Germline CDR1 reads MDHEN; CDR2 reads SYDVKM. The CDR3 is CASSFVSGGRGANVLTF. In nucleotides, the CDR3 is TGTGCCAGCAGTTTCGTTAGCGGGGGTAGGGGGGCCAACGTCCTGACTTTC.

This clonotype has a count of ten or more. The CDR3 reads CASSVRAGTGELFF. CDR3 DNA: TGCGCCAGCAGCGTCAGGGCTGGCACCGGGGAGCTGTTTTTT. The chain combines TRBV5-1 with TRBJ2-2; D possibly corresponds to TRBD1 (5 bases). Looked up from germline, CDR1 is SGHRS and CDR2 is YFSETQ. Trimming took 4 bases from V and 4 from J, leaving 11 bases between them. The CDR3 consists of 14 residues.

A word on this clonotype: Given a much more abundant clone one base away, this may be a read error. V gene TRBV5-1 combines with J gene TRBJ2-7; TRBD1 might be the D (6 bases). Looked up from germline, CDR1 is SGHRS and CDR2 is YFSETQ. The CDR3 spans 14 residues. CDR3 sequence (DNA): TGCGCGCCAAGCTTGAGAACAGGGCCAGAGACCCAGAACTTC. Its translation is CAPSLRTGPETQNF.

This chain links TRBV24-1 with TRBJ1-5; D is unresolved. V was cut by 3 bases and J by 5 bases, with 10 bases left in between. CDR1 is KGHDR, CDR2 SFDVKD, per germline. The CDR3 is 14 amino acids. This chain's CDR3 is CATSDPRTYQPQHF. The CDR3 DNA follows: TGTGCCACCAGTGATCCCCGGACCTATCAGCCCCAGCATTTT.